The rows below give T cell receptor beta chains drawn from one sample of a study of blood T cell repertoires in COVID-19. Here immunoSEQ multiplex PCR was the method, and the copy in TCRdb shows in-frame clones only, minus some. The repertoire includes 95,000 to 150,000 clones, 82% of them detected once, and approximately 4.9% sits in the top ten. Sequencing was done on a sample of peripheral blood. These receptor sequences come from a woman aged 70-85 years with acute or convalescent COVID-19. Both conserved end residues are part of each CDR3. The D gene is left open where the match is weak. The listing skips clone size in some rows; elsewhere it reads once, few, many or a size class.

V: TRBV6-5; D: TRBD1; size: -; J: TRBJ1-5; CDR3: CASSREGQGNQPQHF; DNA: TGTGCCAGCAGTCGGGAAGGACAGGGGAATCAGCCCCAGCATTTT
V: TRBV5-1; D: TRBD1; size: -; J: TRBJ1-6; CDR3: CASSLGTGTYSPLHF; DNA: TGCGCCAGCAGCTTGGGGACAGGGACATATTCACCCCTCCACTTT
V: TRBV21-1; D: -; size: -; J: TRBJ1-2; CDR3: CASSKEAGGYTF; DNA: TGTGCCAGCAGCAAAGAGGCGGGCGGCTACACCTTC
V: TRBV5-4; D: TRBD1; size: once; J: TRBJ2-5; CDR3: CASSLGRTGGETQYF; DNA: TGTGCCAGCAGCTTGGGTCGGACAGGGGGAGAGACCCAGTACTTC
V: TRBV2; D: -; size: -; J: TRBJ1-5; CDR3: CASSEAGVGNQPQHF; DNA: TGTGCCAGCAGTGAGGCGGGGGTCGGCAATCAGCCCCAGCATTTT
V: TRBV7-9; D: TRBD1; size: few; J: TRBJ2-7; CDR3: CASSLPGQSYEQYF; DNA: TGTGCCAGCAGCCTGCCGGGACAGTCCTACGAGCAGTACTTC
V: TRBV30; D: -; size: once; J: TRBJ1-6; CDR3: CAWSASRVALNSPLHF; DNA: TGTGCCTGGAGTGCATCACGGGTAGCCCTAAATTCACCCCTCCACTTT
V: TRBV18; D: -; size: -; J: TRBJ2-1; CDR3: CASSPASGINEQFF; DNA: TGTGCCAGCTCACCAGCTTCGGGAATTAATGAGCAGTTCTTC
V: TRBV30; D: -; size: once; J: TRBJ1-2; CDR3: CAWGTGGSNYGYTF; DNA: TGTGCCTGGGGAACTGGAGGATCCAACTATGGCTACACCTTC
V: TRBV9; D: -; size: -; J: TRBJ2-5; CDR3: CASSVGASDAETQYF; DNA: TGTGCCAGCAGCGTAGGAGCTAGCGATGCGGAGACCCAGTACTTC
V: TRBV29-1; D: -; size: -; J: TRBJ2-5; CDR3: CSVETAGSQVETQYF; DNA: TGCAGCGTTGAAACCGCAGGGTCGCAAGTAGAGACCCAGTACTTC
V: TRBV5-6; D: -; size: few; J: TRBJ2-1; CDR3: CASIAGYEQFF; DNA: TGTGCCAGCATCGCTGGCTATGAGCAGTTCTTC
V: TRBV30; D: -; size: -; J: TRBJ1-3; CDR3: CAWSAPGAGSGNTIYF; DNA: TGTGCCTGGAGTGCCCCAGGGGCCGGCTCTGGAAACACCATATATTTT
V: TRBV9; D: -; size: -; J: TRBJ1-1; CDR3: CASSVEGAGNTEAFF; DNA: TGTGCCAGCAGCGTAGAAGGAGCGGGGAACACTGAAGCTTTCTTT
V: TRBV7-8; D: -; size: -; J: TRBJ2-3; CDR3: CASSLYLSTDTQYF; DNA: TGTGCCAGCAGCTTATATCTTAGCACAGATACGCAGTATTTT
V: TRBV7-2; D: -; size: few; J: TRBJ1-6; CDR3: CASSGQGRSSPLHF; DNA: TGTGCCAGCAGCGGTCAGGGTAGAAGTTCACCCCTCCACTTT
V: TRBV19; D: -; size: -; J: TRBJ1-1; CDR3: CASSNSESRAFF; DNA: TGTGCCAGTAGTAACTCGGAGAGCAGAGCTTTCTTT
V: TRBV4-1; D: TRBD1; size: once; J: TRBJ1-3; CDR3: CASSLEGTGSGNTIYF; DNA: TGCGCCAGCAGCCTAGAAGGGACAGGGAGTGGAAACACCATATATTTT
V: TRBV27; D: -; size: -; J: TRBJ1-2; CDR3: CASSLQGSYGYTF; DNA: TGTGCCAGCAGTTTGCAGGGGAGCTATGGCTACACCTTC
V: TRBV13; D: -; size: -; J: TRBJ1-4; CDR3: CASSLTQGEKLFF; DNA: TGTGCCAGCAGCTTGACACAGGGTGAAAAACTGTTTTTT